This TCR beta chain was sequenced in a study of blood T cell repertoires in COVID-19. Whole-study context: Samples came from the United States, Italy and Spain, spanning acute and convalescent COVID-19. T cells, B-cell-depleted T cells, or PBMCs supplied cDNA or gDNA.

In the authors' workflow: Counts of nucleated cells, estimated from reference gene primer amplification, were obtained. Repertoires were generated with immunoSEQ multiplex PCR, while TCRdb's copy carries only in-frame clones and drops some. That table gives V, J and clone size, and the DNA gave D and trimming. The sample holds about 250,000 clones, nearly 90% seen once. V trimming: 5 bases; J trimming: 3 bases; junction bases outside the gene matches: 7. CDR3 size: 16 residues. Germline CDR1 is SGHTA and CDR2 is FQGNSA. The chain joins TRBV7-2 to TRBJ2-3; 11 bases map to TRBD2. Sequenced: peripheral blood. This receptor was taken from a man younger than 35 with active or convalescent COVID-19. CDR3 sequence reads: CASSDPGLAETDTQYF. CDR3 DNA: TGTGCCAGCAGCGACCCGGGACTAGCGGAGACAGATACGCAGTATTTT.